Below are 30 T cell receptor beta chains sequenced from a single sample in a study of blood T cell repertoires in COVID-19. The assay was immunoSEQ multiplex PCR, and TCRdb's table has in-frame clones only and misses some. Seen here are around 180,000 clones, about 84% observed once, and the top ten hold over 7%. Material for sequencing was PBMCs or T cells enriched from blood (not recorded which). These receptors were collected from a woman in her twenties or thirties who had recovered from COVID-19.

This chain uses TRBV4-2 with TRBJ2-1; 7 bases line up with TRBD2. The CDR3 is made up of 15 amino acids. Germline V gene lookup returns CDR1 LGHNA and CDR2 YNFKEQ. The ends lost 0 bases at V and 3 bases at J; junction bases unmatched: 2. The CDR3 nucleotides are TGTGCCAGCAGCCAAGATAGGACTAGCTACAATGAGCAGTTCTTC. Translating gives CASSQDRTSYNEQFF.

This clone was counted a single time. For the CDR3, the DNA is TGTGCCAGTAGACTAGCGGGATCAGATACGCAGTATTTT. Amino acids: CASRLAGSDTQYF. The chain has TRBV19 and TRBJ2-3; 10 nucleotides align to TRBD2. Germline CDR1 reads LNHDA; CDR2 reads SQIVND (reference sequence). The ends lost 6 bases at V and 4 bases at J; junction bases unmatched: 1. The CDR3 has 13 residues.

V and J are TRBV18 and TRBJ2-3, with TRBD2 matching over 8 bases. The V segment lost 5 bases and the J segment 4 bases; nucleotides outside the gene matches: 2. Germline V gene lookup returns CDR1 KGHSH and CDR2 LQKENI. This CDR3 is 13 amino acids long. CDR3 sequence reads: CASSGGRSDTQYF. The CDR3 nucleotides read TGTGCCAGCTCAGGCGGGAGGTCAGATACGCAGTATTTT.

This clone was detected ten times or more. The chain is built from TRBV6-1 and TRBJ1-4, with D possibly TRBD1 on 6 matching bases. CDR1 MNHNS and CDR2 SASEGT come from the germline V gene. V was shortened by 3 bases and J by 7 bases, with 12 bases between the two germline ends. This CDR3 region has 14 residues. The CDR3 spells CASSDGTGFEKLFF. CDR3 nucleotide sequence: TGTGCCAGCAGTGACGGTACAGGGTTTGAAAAACTGTTTTTT.

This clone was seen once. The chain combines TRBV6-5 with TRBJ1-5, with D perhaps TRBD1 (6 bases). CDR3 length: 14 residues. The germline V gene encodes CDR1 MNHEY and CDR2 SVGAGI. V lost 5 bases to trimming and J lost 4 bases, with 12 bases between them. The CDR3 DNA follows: TGTGCCAGCAGTAGGTTAGGGACAAATCAGCCCCAGCATTTT. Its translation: CASSRLGTNQPQHF.

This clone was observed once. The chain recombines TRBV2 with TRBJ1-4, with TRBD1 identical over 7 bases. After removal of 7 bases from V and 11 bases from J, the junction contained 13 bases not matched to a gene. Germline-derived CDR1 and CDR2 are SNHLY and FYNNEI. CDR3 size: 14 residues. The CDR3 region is CASKGTGDRGKLFF. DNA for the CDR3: TGTGCCAGCAAGGGCACAGGGGACAGAGGGAAACTGTTTTTT.

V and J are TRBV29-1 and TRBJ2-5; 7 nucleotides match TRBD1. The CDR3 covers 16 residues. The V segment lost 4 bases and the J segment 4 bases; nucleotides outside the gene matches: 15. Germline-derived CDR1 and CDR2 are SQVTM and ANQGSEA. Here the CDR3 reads CSVGLQGVQAGETQYF. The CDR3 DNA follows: TGCAGCGTTGGGCTCCAGGGGGTACAGGCGGGAGAGACCCAGTACTTC.

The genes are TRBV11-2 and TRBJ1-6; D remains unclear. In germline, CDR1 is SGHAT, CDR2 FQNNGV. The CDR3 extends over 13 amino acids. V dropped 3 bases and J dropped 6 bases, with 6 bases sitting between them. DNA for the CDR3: TGTGCCAGCAGCTTCACGGGTAATTCACCCCTCCACTTT. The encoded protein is CASSFTGNSPLHF.

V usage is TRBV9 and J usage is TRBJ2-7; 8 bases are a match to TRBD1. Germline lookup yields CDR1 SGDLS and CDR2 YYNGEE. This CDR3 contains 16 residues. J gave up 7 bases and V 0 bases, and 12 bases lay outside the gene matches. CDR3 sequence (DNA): TGTGCCAGCAGCGTAGTAACTGGGCAGGGGGCAGAGGAGCAGTACTTC. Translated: CASSVVTGQGAEEQYF.

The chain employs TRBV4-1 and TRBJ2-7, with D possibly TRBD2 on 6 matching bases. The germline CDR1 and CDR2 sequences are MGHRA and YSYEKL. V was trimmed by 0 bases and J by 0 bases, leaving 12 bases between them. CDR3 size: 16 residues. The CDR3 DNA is TGCGCCAGCAGCCAAGAGCCAGCGGGCAGCTCCTACGAGCAGTACTTC. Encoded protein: CASSQEPAGSSYEQYF.

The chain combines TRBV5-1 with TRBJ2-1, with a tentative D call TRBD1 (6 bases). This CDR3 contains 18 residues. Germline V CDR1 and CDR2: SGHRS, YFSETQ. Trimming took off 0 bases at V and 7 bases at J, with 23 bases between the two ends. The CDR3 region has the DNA TGCGCCAGCAGCTTGGCCGGGACGACGGCCGGCCAGGGGAATGAGCAGTTCTTC. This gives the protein CASSLAGTTAGQGNEQFF. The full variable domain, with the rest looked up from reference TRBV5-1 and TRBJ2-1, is KAGVTQTPRYLIKTRGQQVTLSCSPISGHRSVSWYQQTPGQGLQFLFEYFSETQRNKGNFPGRFSGRQFSNSRSEMNVSTLELGDSALYLCASSLAGTTAGQGNEQFFGPGTRLTVL.

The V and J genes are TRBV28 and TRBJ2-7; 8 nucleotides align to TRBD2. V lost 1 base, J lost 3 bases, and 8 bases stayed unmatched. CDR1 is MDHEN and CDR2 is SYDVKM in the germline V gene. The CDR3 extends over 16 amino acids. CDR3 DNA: TGTGCCAGCAGTTTATCCCGTAGCGGGACCTACTACGAGCAGTACTTC. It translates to CASSLSRSGTYYEQYF.

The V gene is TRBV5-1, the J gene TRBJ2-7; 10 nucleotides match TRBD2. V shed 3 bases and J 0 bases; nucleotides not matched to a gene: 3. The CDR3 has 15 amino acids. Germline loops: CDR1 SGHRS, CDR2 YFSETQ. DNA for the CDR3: TGCGCCAGCAGCTCACTAGCGGGATCCTCCTACGAGCAGTACTTC. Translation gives CASSSLAGSSYEQYF.

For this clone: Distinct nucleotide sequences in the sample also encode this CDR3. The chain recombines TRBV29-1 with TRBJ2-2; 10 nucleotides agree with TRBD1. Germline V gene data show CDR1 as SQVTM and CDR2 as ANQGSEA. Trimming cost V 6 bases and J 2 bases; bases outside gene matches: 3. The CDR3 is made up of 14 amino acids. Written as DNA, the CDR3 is TGCAGCGTCGACAGGGGGCTTAACACCGGGGAGCTGTTTTTT. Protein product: CSVDRGLNTGELFF.

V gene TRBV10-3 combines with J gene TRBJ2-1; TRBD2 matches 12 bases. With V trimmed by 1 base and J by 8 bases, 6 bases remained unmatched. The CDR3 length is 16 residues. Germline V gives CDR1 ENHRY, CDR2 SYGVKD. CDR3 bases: TGTGCCATCAGTGAGTTAAAGACTAGCGGGAGAGATGAGCAGTTCTTC. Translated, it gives CAISELKTSGRDEQFF.

The CDR3 DNA is TGTGCCAGCGGGAGCGCTGGGGCCAACGTCCTGACTTTC. It yields the protein CASGSAGANVLTF. This sequence joins TRBV2 and TRBJ2-6, with D perhaps TRBD2 (5 bases). Per the germline V gene, CDR1 is SNHLY and CDR2 is FYNNEI. The CDR3 loop spans 13 amino acids. V was cut by 8 bases and J by 2 bases, with 7 bases left in between.

DNA for the CDR3: TGTGCCAGCAGTTTTAGGGGACAGACCTACGAGCAGTACTTC. It encodes CASSFRGQTYEQYF. The chain has TRBV28 and TRBJ2-7; 7 positions match TRBD1. The CDR3 contains 14 residues. With V trimmed by 3 bases and J by 2 bases, 4 bases remained unmatched. Per germline, CDR1 MDHEN and CDR2 SYDVKM.

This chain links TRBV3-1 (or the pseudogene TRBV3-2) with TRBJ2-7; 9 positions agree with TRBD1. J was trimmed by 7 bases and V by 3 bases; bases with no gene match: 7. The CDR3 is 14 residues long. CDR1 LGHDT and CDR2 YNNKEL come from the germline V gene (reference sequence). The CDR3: CASSQRTGAGEQYF. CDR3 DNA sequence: TGTGCCAGCAGCCAGCGGACAGGGGCTGGAGAGCAGTACTTC.

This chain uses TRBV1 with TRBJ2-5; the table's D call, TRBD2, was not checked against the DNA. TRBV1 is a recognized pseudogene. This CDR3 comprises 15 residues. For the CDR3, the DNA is TGCACCAGCAGCCAAGATATAGAGGGAAGAGAGACCCAGTACTTC. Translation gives CTSSQDIEGRETQYF.

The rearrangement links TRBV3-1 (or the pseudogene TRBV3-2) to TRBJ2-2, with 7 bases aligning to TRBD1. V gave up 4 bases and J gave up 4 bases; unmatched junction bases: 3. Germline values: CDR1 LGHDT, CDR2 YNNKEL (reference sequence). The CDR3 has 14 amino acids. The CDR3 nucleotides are TGTGCCAGCAGCCCGACAGGGTTCACCGGGGAGCTGTTTTTT. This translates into CASSPTGFTGELFF.

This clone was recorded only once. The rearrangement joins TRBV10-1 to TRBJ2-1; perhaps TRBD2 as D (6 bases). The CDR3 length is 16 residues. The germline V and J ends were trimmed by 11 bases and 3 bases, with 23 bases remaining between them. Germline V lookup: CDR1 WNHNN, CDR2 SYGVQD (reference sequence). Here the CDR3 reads CAAPAVMSRDYNEQFF. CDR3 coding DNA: TGCGCCGCGCCAGCAGTGATGTCGCGGGACTACAATGAGCAGTTCTTC.

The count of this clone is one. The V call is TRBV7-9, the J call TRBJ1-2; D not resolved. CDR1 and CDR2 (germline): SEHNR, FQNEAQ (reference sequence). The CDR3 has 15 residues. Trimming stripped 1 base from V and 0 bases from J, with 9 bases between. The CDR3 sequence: CASSLGIASNYGYTF. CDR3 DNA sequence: TGTGCCAGCAGCTTAGGTATAGCGTCTAACTATGGCTACACCTTC.

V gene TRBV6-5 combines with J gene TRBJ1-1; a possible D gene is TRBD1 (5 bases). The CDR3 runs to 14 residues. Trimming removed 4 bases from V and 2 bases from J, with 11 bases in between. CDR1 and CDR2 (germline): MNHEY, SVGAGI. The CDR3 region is CASSSRTQNTEAFF. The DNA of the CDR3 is TGTGCCAGCAGTTCGAGGACACAAAACACTGAAGCTTTCTTT.

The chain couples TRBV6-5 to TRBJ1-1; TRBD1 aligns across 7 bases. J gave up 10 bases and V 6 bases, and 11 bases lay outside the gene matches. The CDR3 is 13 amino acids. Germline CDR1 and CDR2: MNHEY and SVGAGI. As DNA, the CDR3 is TGTGCCAGCAGCCGCGTCCCGACAGGGCCAGCTTTCTTT. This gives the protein CASSRVPTGPAFF.

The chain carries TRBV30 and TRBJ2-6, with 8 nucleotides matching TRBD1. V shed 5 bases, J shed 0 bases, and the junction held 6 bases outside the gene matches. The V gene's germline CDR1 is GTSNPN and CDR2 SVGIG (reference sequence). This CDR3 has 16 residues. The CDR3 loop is CAWSPGGLSGANVLTF. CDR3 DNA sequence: TGTGCCTGGTCGCCAGGGGGCCTCTCTGGGGCCAACGTCCTGACTTTC.

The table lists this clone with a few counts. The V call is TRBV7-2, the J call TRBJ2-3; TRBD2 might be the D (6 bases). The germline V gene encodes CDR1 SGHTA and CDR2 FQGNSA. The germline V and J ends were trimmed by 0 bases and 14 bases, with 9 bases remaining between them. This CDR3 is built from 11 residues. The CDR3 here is CASSLAEGLYF. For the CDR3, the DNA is TGTGCCAGCAGCTTAGCGGAGGGGTTGTATTTT.

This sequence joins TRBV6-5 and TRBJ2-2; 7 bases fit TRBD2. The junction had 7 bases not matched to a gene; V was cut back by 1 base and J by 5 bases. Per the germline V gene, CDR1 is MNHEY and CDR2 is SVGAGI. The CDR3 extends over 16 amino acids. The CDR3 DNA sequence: TGTGCCAGCAGTTACTTCGAAGGGAGGGAGACCGGGGAGCTGTTTTTT. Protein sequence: CASSYFEGRETGELFF.

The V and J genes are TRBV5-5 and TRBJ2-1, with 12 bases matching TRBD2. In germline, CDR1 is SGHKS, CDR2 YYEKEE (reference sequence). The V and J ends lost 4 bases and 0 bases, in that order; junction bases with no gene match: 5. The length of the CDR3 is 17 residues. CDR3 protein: CASSLTSGGSSYNEQFF. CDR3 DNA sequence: TGTGCCAGCAGCCTGACTAGCGGGGGTAGCTCCTACAATGAGCAGTTCTTC.

CDR3 DNA: TGTGCCAGCTCACCACCCTCTCGTCAGGGCGGCACCGGGGAGCTGTTTTTT. This gives the protein CASSPPSRQGGTGELFF. The chain carries TRBV18 and TRBJ2-2; maybe TRBD1 (5 bases). This CDR3 contains 17 residues. V was trimmed by 0 bases and J by 4 bases, leaving 15 bases between them. In germline, CDR1 is KGHSH, CDR2 LQKENI.

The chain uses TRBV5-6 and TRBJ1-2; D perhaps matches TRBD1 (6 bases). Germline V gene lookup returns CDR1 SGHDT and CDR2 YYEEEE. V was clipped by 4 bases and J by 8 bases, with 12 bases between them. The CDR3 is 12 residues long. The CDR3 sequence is CASSRPGVGYTF. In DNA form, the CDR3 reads TGTGCCAGCAGCCGTCCAGGGGTGGGCTACACCTTC.